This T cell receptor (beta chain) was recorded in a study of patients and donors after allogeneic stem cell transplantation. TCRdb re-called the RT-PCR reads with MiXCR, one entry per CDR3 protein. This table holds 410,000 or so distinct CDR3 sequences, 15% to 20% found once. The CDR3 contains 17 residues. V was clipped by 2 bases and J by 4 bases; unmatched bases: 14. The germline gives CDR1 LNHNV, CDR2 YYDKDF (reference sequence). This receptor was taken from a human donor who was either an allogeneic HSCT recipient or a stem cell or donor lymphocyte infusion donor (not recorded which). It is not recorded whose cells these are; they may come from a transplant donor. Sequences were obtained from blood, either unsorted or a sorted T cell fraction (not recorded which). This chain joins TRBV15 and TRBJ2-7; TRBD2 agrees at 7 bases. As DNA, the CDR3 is TGTGCCACCAGCAGAATCCCCTCGAGGGAGGGGTGGTACGAGCAGTACTTC. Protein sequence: CATSRIPSREGWYEQYF.